This passage covers 30 T cell receptor beta chains from one sample sequenced in a study of early T cells in non-severe SARS-CoV-2 infection. TCRdb redid the calling of the 5' RACE reads with MiXCR, one entry per CDR3 protein. The profile covers over 25,000 distinct CDR3 sequences, with 5.4% appearing a single time and 0.92% taken by the ten largest. Sequenced material: whole blood. Receptors originate from an adult who was a healthcare worker with PCR-confirmed SARS-CoV-2 infection or an uninfected control (not recorded which).

A remark on this clonotype: Since a much larger clone is just one base distant, this may be a read error. This chain links TRBV5-4 with TRBJ1-5; D unclear. CDR3 length: 15 amino acids. Between the trimmed V and J ends, which lost 0 bases and 1 base, there was a span of 8 bases. The germline V gene encodes CDR1 SGHNT and CDR2 YYREEE (reference sequence). The CDR3 DNA reads TGTGCCAGCAGCTTGGGAGGAGGGAGCAATCAGCCCCAGCATTTT. It encodes CASSLGGGSNQPQHF.

This clonotype was counted many times. The V and J genes are TRBV10-3 and TRBJ1-4, with D possibly matching TRBD1 (5 bases). The CDR3 runs 17 residues. V was pared by 3 bases and J by 0 bases, with 14 bases between. Per the germline V gene, CDR1 is ENHRY and CDR2 is SYGVKD. The chain's CDR3 is CAISDFAGTATNEKLFF. The CDR3 coding sequence is TGTGCCATCAGTGATTTCGCCGGGACGGCAACTAATGAAAAACTGTTTTTT.

The rearrangement links TRBV15 to TRBJ2-3; 8 nucleotides align to TRBD1. V lost 1 base and J lost 10; bases outside the gene matches: 7. CDR1 LNHNV and CDR2 YYDKDF come from the germline V gene (reference sequence). CDR3 length: 14 residues. The chain's CDR3 is CATSRVGGQGAQYF. Here the CDR3 DNA reads TGTGCCACCAGCAGAGTAGGAGGACAGGGAGCGCAGTATTTT.

In its sample, this clonotype was seen a few times. V usage is TRBV11-2 and J usage is TRBJ2-2, with D unclear. Per the germline V gene, CDR1 is SGHAT and CDR2 is FQNNGV. V lost 5 bases and J lost 7, with 11 bases in between. The CDR3 is 13 residues long. For the CDR3, the DNA is TGTGCCAGCAGCACAGTGATTAGCGGGGAGCTGTTTTTT. Its translation is CASSTVISGELFF.

This clonotype has at least ten counts. The chain couples TRBV6-1 to TRBJ2-2; a weak D match, TRBD1 (6 bases). Germline V gives CDR1 MNHNS, CDR2 SASEGT. Trimming removed 8 bases at V and 0 bases at J, with 10 bases between. The CDR3 covers 14 residues. CDR3 sequence reads: CASADSANTGELFF. CDR3 nucleotide sequence: TGTGCCAGCGCGGACAGCGCGAACACCGGGGAGCTGTTTTTT.

This clonotype was picked up many times. The chain combines TRBV13 with TRBJ2-7; either TRBD1 or TRBD2 may supply D (7 bases each). The germline V gene has CDR1 PRHDT and CDR2 FYEKMQ (reference sequence). With 7 bases removed from V and 1 base from J, the gap between germline ends came to 14 bases. The CDR3 has 14 residues. CDR3 DNA sequence: TGTGCCAGCACCCGACAGGGAGGGTCCTACGAGCAGTACTTC. Protein product: CASTRQGGSYEQYF.

The V call is TRBV20-1, the J call TRBJ2-1; TRBD2 matches at 9 bases. The CDR3 covers 17 residues. The ends lost 6 bases at V and 1 base at J; junction bases unmatched: 13. Germline V CDR1 and CDR2: DFQATT, SNEGSKA (reference sequence). Here the CDR3 reads CSANPPSGKTSYNEQFF. The CDR3 DNA reads as TGCAGTGCCAATCCCCCTAGCGGGAAAACGTCCTACAATGAGCAGTTCTTC.

CDR3 sequence: CSARDQSGRDGEQFF. The CDR3 DNA follows: TGCAGTGCTAGAGATCAGAGCGGGAGGGACGGTGAGCAGTTCTTC. The chain carries TRBV20-1 and TRBJ2-1; 10 nucleotides agree with TRBD2. J gave up 9 bases and V 0 bases, and 8 bases lay outside the gene matches. CDR1 DFQATT and CDR2 SNEGSKA come from the germline V gene (reference sequence). The CDR3 consists of 15 residues.

In this sample, this clonotype turned up a few times. CDR3 residues: CASTGLAGGLNTGELFF. The CDR3 DNA sequence: TGTGCCAGCACCGGACTAGCGGGGGGCCTGAACACCGGGGAGCTGTTTTTT. The gene calls are TRBV2 and TRBJ2-2; 14 bases fit TRBD2. The germline CDR1 and CDR2 sequences are SNHLY and FYNNEI. This CDR3 comprises 17 residues. V dropped 7 bases and J dropped 1; count of bases not matched to a gene: 5.

In this sample, this clonotype turned up many times. The V gene is TRBV20-1, the J gene TRBJ2-3; 10 bases are shared with TRBD1. The V segment lost 5 bases and the J segment 7 bases; nucleotides outside the gene matches: 9. Germline assignment: CDR1 DFQATT and CDR2 SNEGSKA (reference sequence). This CDR3 contains 14 residues. As DNA, the CDR3 is TGCAGTGCTGGGACAGGGGCCGACCTGAATACGCAGTATTTT. Amino acids: CSAGTGADLNTQYF.

This clonotype was counted at least ten times. CDR3 nucleotide sequence: TGCAGTGCTAGAGGGGGCGGGGCCCACACTGAAGCTTTCTTT. Amino acids: CSARGGGAHTEAFF. This chain connects TRBV20-1 to TRBJ1-1; D might be TRBD1 (5 bases). CDR1 is DFQATT and CDR2 is SNEGSKA in the germline V gene (reference sequence). V lost 1 base, J lost 3 bases, and 12 bases lay in between. The CDR3 loop spans 14 amino acids.

This chain uses TRBV27 with TRBJ1-1; D is unresolved. This CDR3 region has 13 residues. Trimming stripped 8 bases from V and 4 bases from J, with 14 bases between. Germline V CDR1 and CDR2: MNHEY, SMNVEV (reference sequence). CDR3 residues: CASSPGWGTEAFF. The CDR3 bases are TGTGCCAGCTCCCCGGGGTGGGGCACTGAAGCTTTCTTT.

V usage is TRBV9 and J usage is TRBJ2-7, with 9 nucleotides matching TRBD2. This CDR3 is built from 15 residues. The V and J ends lost 0 bases and 2 bases, in that order; junction bases with no gene match: 3. In germline, CDR1 is SGDLS, CDR2 YYNGEE. The CDR3 loop reads CASSVATSGTYEQYF. The CDR3 DNA follows: TGTGCCAGCAGCGTAGCGACTAGCGGTACCTACGAGCAGTACTTC.

The V gene is TRBV7-9, the J gene TRBJ2-7, with 11 bases aligning to TRBD1. Trimming removed 5 bases from V and 4 bases from J; junction bases left unmatched: 4. CDR1 SEHNR and CDR2 FQNEAQ come from the germline V gene (reference sequence). CDR3 size: 14 residues. As DNA, the CDR3 is TGTGCCAGCAGCGGATGGGACAGGGGGTACGAGCAGTACTTC. This translates into CASSGWDRGYEQYF.

This clonotype showed up many times. CDR3 DNA sequence: TGTGCCAGCAGAATACAGGGGCAAGCTTTCTTT. It encodes CASRIQGQAFF. This chain links TRBV28 with TRBJ1-1; 7 bases match TRBD1. The germline V gene encodes CDR1 MDHEN and CDR2 SYDVKM. V gave up 6 bases and J gave up 9 bases; unmatched junction bases: 4. The CDR3 covers 11 residues.

The V and J genes are TRBV2 and TRBJ1-2, with 7 bases identical to TRBD1. In germline, CDR1 is SNHLY, CDR2 FYNNEI. V shed 5 bases, J shed 6 bases, and the junction held 6 bases outside the gene matches. The CDR3 runs 13 residues. In DNA, the CDR3 is TGTGCCAGCAGTCTTCGACAGGGAGATGGCTACACCTTC. Protein sequence: CASSLRQGDGYTF.

This clonotype was recorded a few times. The V and J genes are TRBV2 and TRBJ2-7; 9 bases agree with TRBD1. This CDR3 comprises 15 residues. Trimming removed 5 bases from V and 1 base from J; junction bases left unmatched: 6. Germline assignment: CDR1 SNHLY and CDR2 FYNNEI. The CDR3 region is CASSFPGQGSYEQYF. CDR3 nucleotides: TGTGCCAGCAGTTTTCCGGGACAGGGATCCTACGAGCAGTACTTC.

This chain uses TRBV7-9 with TRBJ1-6; D unclear. This CDR3 spans 16 amino acids. Germline CDR1 is SEHNR and CDR2 is FQNEAQ (reference sequence). V lost 1 base to trimming and J lost 5 bases, with 12 bases between them. CDR3 amino acids: CASSLVPLGDNSPLHF. The CDR3 DNA sequence: TGTGCCAGCAGCTTAGTACCCCTCGGGGATAATTCACCCCTCCACTTT.

This clonotype was observed many times. The V call is TRBV9, the J call TRBJ2-5; 12 bases are shared with TRBD1. The length of the CDR3 is 15 residues. V shed 4 bases, J shed 5 bases, and the junction held 6 bases outside the gene matches. Germline values: CDR1 SGDLS, CDR2 YYNGEE. The CDR3 nucleotides read TGTGCCAGCAGCCCTGGGACAGGGGGCGGTGAGACCCAGTACTTC. It translates to CASSPGTGGGETQYF.

In this sample, this clonotype turned up many times. This chain links TRBV20-1 with TRBJ2-1; no clear D gene. CDR3 length equals 14 residues. The V gene's germline CDR1 is DFQATT and CDR2 SNEGSKA (reference sequence). Trimming shortened V by 2 bases and J by 0 bases, and 8 bases separated the two germline ends. CDR3: CSARWVSSYNEQFF. The DNA of the CDR3 is TGCAGTGCTAGATGGGTGAGCTCCTACAATGAGCAGTTCTTC.

This clonotype has only a few counts. The chain has TRBV9 and TRBJ2-7; D possibly corresponds to TRBD1 (6 bases). The CDR3 covers 13 residues. Germline CDR1 is SGDLS and CDR2 is YYNGEE. V was clipped by 3 bases and J by 6 bases, with 13 bases between them. The DNA for the CDR3 is TGTGCCAGCAGCGCAGGACAGTTCCGCGAGCAGTACTTC. Its protein product is CASSAGQFREQYF.

Many counts were recorded for this clonotype. V and J are TRBV28 and TRBJ1-1; 7 bases match TRBD1. Germline CDR1 reads MDHEN; CDR2 reads SYDVKM. The CDR3 is 13 amino acids. Unmatched junction bases numbered 7, after V lost 5 bases and J lost 7 bases. The CDR3 is CASSQSTGIEAFF. Written as DNA, the CDR3 is TGTGCCAGCAGTCAATCGACAGGGATTGAAGCTTTCTTT.

V gene TRBV27 combines with J gene TRBJ2-5, with D perhaps assigned TRBD1 or TRBD2 (5 bases each). Germline CDR1 and CDR2: MNHEY and SMNVEV (reference sequence). The germline V and J ends were trimmed by 5 bases and 2 bases, with 12 bases remaining between them. The CDR3 loop spans 14 amino acids. CDR3 coding DNA: TGTGCCAGCAGTCCGCCCGGGGCTCAAGAGACCCAGTACTTC. This codes for CASSPPGAQETQYF.

This chain uses TRBV12-3 or TRBV12-4 with TRBJ1-1, with D perhaps TRBD1 (5 bases). This CDR3 region has 13 residues. Trimming removed 3 bases from V and 3 bases from J, with 8 bases in between. The CDR3 DNA follows: TGTGCCAGCAGTTTTGGACAATACACTGAAGCTTTCTTT. Amino acids: CASSFGQYTEAFF.

This clonotype was recorded many times. This sequence joins TRBV7-9 and TRBJ2-5, with 7 bases fitting TRBD1. The germline CDR1 and CDR2 sequences are SEHNR and FQNEAQ (reference sequence). With V trimmed by 5 bases and J by 2 bases, 5 bases remained unmatched. This CDR3 region has 14 residues. CDR3 region: CASSPTGNQETQYF. CDR3 DNA sequence: TGTGCCAGCAGCCCGACAGGGAATCAAGAGACCCAGTACTTC.

This clonotype was recorded many times. This sequence joins TRBV18 and TRBJ2-1; D unclear. Germline CDR1 is KGHSH and CDR2 is LQKENI. CDR3 length: 15 residues. The V end lost 6 bases, the J end lost 0 bases, and 12 bases lay between the germline ends. In nucleotides, the CDR3 is TGTGCCAGCTCTCCCGTACCGAGCTCCTACAATGAGCAGTTCTTC. This encodes CASSPVPSSYNEQFF.

This clonotype was seen a handful of times. V is TRBV6-6 and J is TRBJ1-2, with no clear D. This CDR3 has 15 amino acids. Germline lookup yields CDR1 MNHNY and CDR2 SVGAGI (reference sequence). Trimming took 2 bases from V and 4 from J, leaving 14 bases between them. The CDR3 coding sequence is TGTGCCAGCAGTTACCCCACAGTGGTGGGCTATGGCTACACCTTC. Protein product: CASSYPTVVGYGYTF.

This clonotype was recorded many times. The chain joins TRBV27 to TRBJ1-4; TRBD1 is a possible D gene (5 bases). The germline gives CDR1 MNHEY, CDR2 SMNVEV (reference sequence). This CDR3 comprises 14 residues. Trimming shortened V by 5 bases and J by 8 bases, and 15 bases separated the two germline ends. In DNA form, the CDR3 reads TGTGCCAGCAGTCCTGGACTGTGGGGGGAAAAACTGTTTTTT. It yields the protein CASSPGLWGEKLFF.

The rearrangement uses TRBV7-9 and TRBJ1-1; D not certain. The V end lost 4 bases, the J end lost 4 bases, and 16 bases lay between the germline ends. In germline, CDR1 is SEHNR, CDR2 FQNEAQ (reference sequence). This CDR3 region has 15 residues. In nucleotides, the CDR3 is TGTGCCAGCAGCTCCTCTATAAACTGGGGCACTGAAGCTTTCTTT. Translation gives CASSSSINWGTEAFF. The variable domain in full, completed from reference TRBV7-9 and TRBJ1-1, reads DTGVSQNPRHKITKRGQNVTFRCDPISEHNRLYWYRQTLGQGPEFLTYFQNEAQLEKSRLLSDRFSAERPKGSFSTLEIQRTEQGDSAMYLCASSSSINWGTEAFFGQGTRLTVV.

This chain connects TRBV11-2 to TRBJ2-7; TRBD2 might be the D (5 bases). With 2 bases removed from V and 2 bases from J, the gap between germline ends came to 16 bases. Germline V lookup: CDR1 SGHAT, CDR2 FQNNGV. The CDR3 sequence is 16 residues long. This chain's CDR3 is CASSLPTGSATYEQYF. Here the CDR3 DNA reads TGTGCCAGCAGCTTACCGACGGGGTCGGCCACCTACGAGCAGTACTTC. The whole variable domain, remainder taken from reference TRBV11-2 and TRBJ2-7, is EAGVAQSPRYKIIEKRQSVAFWCNPISGHATLYWYQQILGQGPKLLIQFQNNGVVDDSQLPKDRFSAERLKGVDSTLKIQPAKLEDSAVYLCASSLPTGSATYEQYFGPGTRLTVT.